The rows below give T cell receptor beta chains drawn from one sample of a study of identical twins. One entry per CDR3 protein, called by TCRdb with MiXCR from the 5' RACE reads. The sample holds 1.5 million or so distinct CDR3 sequences, roughly 35% seen once. The sequencing sample was made of cord blood. These receptors were collected from a newborn girl in good health. The CDR3 runs from the conserved cysteine through the conserved F or W. The D gene is left open where the match is weak. Clone size is given for some rows only: seen once, a few or many times, or a class if the clone is expanded.

>13|TRBV28|TRBJ1-1|-|-
TGTGCCAGCAGCCAAGGGGGGGCGGGAGAAGCTTTCTTT
CASSQGGAGEAFF
>14|TRBV7-2|TRBJ2-7|-|-
TGTGCCAGCAGCTTAGGCTGGGGCTCCTACGAGCTGTACTTC
CASSLGWGSYELYF
>12|TRBV5-1|TRBJ1-1|few|-
TGCGCCAGCAGCTTGATCGACACTGAAGCTTTCTTT
CASSLIDTEAFF
>13|TRBV7-9|TRBJ2-7|-|-
TGTGCCAGCAGCTCAACGGGACCGGGCGAGCAGTACTTC
CASSSTGPGEQYF
>19|TRBV4-1|TRBJ2-1|-|-
TGCGCCAGCAGCCAAGAGCCCCTCGCGCCGCGTATCTCCTACAATGAGCAGTTCTTC
CASSQEPLAPRISYNEQFF
>18|TRBV29-1|TRBJ2-5|few|TRBD2
TGCAGCGTTGACGGGACGGCTAGCGGGAGGAAGTACCAAGAGACCCAGTACTTC
CSVDGTASGRKYQETQYF
>13|TRBV20-1|TRBJ2-7|-|-
TGCAGTGCTAGTAAGGCTATCGATTACGAGCAGTACTTC
CSASKAIDYEQYF
>14|TRBV5-5|TRBJ1-2|many|-
TGCGCCAGCAGCCTACAGACAGCTAACTATGGCTACACCTTC
CASSLQTANYGYTF
>18|TRBV7-9|TRBJ2-1|-|-
TGTGCCAGCAGCACCGGGACTTCTTGGACACCCCCCTACAATGAGCAGTTCTTC
CASSTGTSWTPPYNEQFF
>14|TRBV19|TRBJ1-1|-|-
TGTGCCAGTAGCCCCGGCAGGTCGAACACTGAAGCTTTCTTT
CASSPGRSNTEAFF
>14|TRBV3-1|TRBJ2-5|-|-
TGTGCCAGCAGCTGGCCGGGAAGCATCAATGAGCAGTACTTC
CASSWPGSINEQYF
>14|TRBV6-1|TRBJ2-3|few|TRBD1
TGTGCCAGCAGTGACCGGGACAGGACAGATACGCAGTATTTT
CASSDRDRTDTQYF
>10|TRBV20-1|TRBJ2-7|few|-
TGCAGTGCTAGAGAAGGCTTACAGTACTTC
CSAREGLQYF
>15|TRBV20-1|TRBJ2-5|once|TRBD2
TGCAGTGCTAGAGATGTGACTAGCGGGATTGAGACCCAGTACTTC
CSARDVTSGIETQYF
>13|TRBV10-2|TRBJ2-3|few|-
TGCGCCAGCGGGAGTTTGAACACAGATACGCAGTATTTT
CASGSLNTDTQYF
>14|TRBV3-1|TRBJ1-1|-|-
TGTGCCAGCAGCCGATACACGGGGGACACTGAAGCTTTCTTT
CASSRYTGDTEAFF
>12|TRBV12-3/TRBV12-4|TRBJ1-1|-|-
TGTGCCAGCAGCCCCAAGAGCACTGAAGCTTTCTTT
CASSPKSTEAFF
>14|TRBV6-6|TRBJ2-2|few|-
TGTGCCAGCAGTTACTTTGAACTCTCCCGGGAGCTGTTTTTT
CASSYFELSRELFF
>17|TRBV4-1|TRBJ1-2|few|-
TGCGCCAGCAGCCAAGCGGTTGTGGGTTATGGTCTCTATGGCTACACCTTC
CASSQAVVGYGLYGYTF
>16|TRBV12-5|TRBJ1-5|-|-
TGTGCTAGTGGTTTGACCTGGCATAGGGTTAATCAGCCCCAGCATTTT
CASGLTWHRVNQPQHF
>15|TRBV5-1|TRBJ1-2|-|-
TGCGCCAGCAGCTTGGATGGCCAGCCCAACTATGGCTACACCTTC
CASSLDGQPNYGYTF
>12|TRBV20-1|TRBJ1-2|few|-
TGCAGTGCTAGCAGGGGACACTATGGCTACACCTTC
CSASRGHYGYTF
>15|TRBV7-2|TRBJ2-1|-|-
TGTGCCAGCAGCCAATTAGCAGGCAGATACAATGAGCAGTTCTTC
CASSQLAGRYNEQFF
>14|TRBV20-1|TRBJ2-3|few|TRBD2
TGCAGTGCTAGCCCTAGCGGGAGACTAGATACGCAGTATTTT
CSASPSGRLDTQYF
>12|TRBV18|TRBJ2-7|few|-
TGTGCCAGCACGGACCTTGCCTACGAGCAGTACTTC
CASTDLAYEQYF
>15|TRBV7-2|TRBJ1-1|-|-
TGTGCCAGCAGCTTAGCCCCGGCAGGGAACACTGAAGCTTTCTTT
CASSLAPAGNTEAFF
>14|TRBV20-1|TRBJ2-7|few|-
TGCAGTGCTAGAAAGCAGGGCGGCTCCTACGAGCAGTACTTC
CSARKQGGSYEQYF
>13|TRBV10-3|TRBJ2-1|few|TRBD2
TGTGCCGGTGCCGGGACTAGCGGGAGTGAGCAGTTCTTC
CAGAGTSGSEQFF
>11|TRBV10-3|TRBJ2-3|many|-
TGTGCCATCAGTGAGACAGATACGCAGTATTTT
CAISETDTQYF
>17|TRBV29-1|TRBJ2-3|-|TRBD2
TGCAGCGTCGCCGGGACAGGGACTAGCGGGAGCACAGATACGCAGTATTTT
CSVAGTGTSGSTDTQYF